This T cell receptor (beta chain) originates from a study of T cell responses to AZD1222 COVID-19 vaccine. Findings of the study overall: Spike-specific TCRs gained breadth and depth after people received two AZD1222 doses. The donors showed a predominance of white British ancestry and of females, with possible underestimation of clonal diversity. Nearly half of spike-specific TCRs reportedly go after variant regions that carry no mutations.

About this clone itself: No antigen is known for it.

V was shortened by 1 base and J by 3 bases, with 7 bases between the two germline ends. CDR1 SGHTA and CDR2 FQGNSA come from the germline V gene. This CDR3 spans 13 amino acids. The repertoire was sequenced with immunoSEQ multiplex PCR; TCRdb's copy has only in-frame clones and lacks some. The sample consists of approximately 89,000 clones, 80% to 95% of them appearing once. The input for sequencing was peripheral blood, taken on day 0 of MenACWY control vaccination. The J gene is TRBJ2-7, the V gene TRBV7-2; D is undetermined. The sequence came from an adult in good health. As DNA, the CDR3 is TGTGCCAGCAGCTTAGGTGGAGACTACGAGCAGTACTTC. It translates to CASSLGGDYEQYF.